This TCR beta chain was documented in a study of blood T cell repertoires in COVID-19 (dated by TCRdb to the early 2020s). Background on the whole study: Collaborator samples came from the United States, Italy and Spain and covered acute and convalescent phases of COVID-19. The prospective study material was composed of cDNA or gDNA derived from T cells, B-cell-depleted T cells, or PBMCs. The dataset comprised deeply sampled blood TCRbeta repertoires from subjects exposed to, actively infected with, or recovered from COVID-19. The repertoires were released in a freely available public database meant as a resource for research on the immune response to SARS-CoV-2. Samples came from the ongoing ImmuneRACE study (first 160 participants) plus 1,254 subjects from 6 global collaborators. The sample metadata nearly always contained a de-identified subject ID, COVID-19 status, age in years and sex. Where available, HLA class I and class II types were taken from metadata supplied by the sample provider and were not determined by assay-based typing. On the study overall, not on this receptor specifically: Clinical and demographic metadata were provided uncurated, with the amount varying by source and participant.

Including cysteine and phenylalanine, the CDR3 has 14 amino acids. Here the CDR3 DNA is all that survives: 42 bases in frame from base 1. The germline V gene encodes CDR1 GTSNPN and CDR2 SVGIG (reference sequence). The junction shows trimming of 0 bases on V and 2 bases on J, and the gene matches do not reach 1 base of it. TCRbeta CDR3 regions were amplified from genomic DNA by means of the immunoSEQ Assay, a bias-controlled multiplex PCR. The source study handled its data this way. Within the assay, amplification of reference gene primers was used to estimate how many nucleated cells each sample contained. To quantify the absolute abundance of each unique TCRbeta CDR3 rearrangement, sequence reads were collapsed and filtered. Productive Simpson clonality was computed per sample as the square root of Simpson's diversity index over productive rearrangements. In its TCRdb copy, this immuneACCESS table keeps in-frame sequences only and misses some clones. Where compared with another copy, unresolved V genes explain less than half of these, and the others have no known cause. V and J calls and clone size are given by that table; D and trimming were obtained from the DNA. The sample includes a few hundred thousand clones, with approximately 89% observed a single time. The top ten clonotypes cover 3% to 4.5% of the sample.

One collaborating source in Seattle enrolled patients during active infection and followed them longitudinally through the course of disease. The collaborating institutions used their own protocols to collect whole blood in K2EDTA tubes. For TCRbeta analysis, collaborators shipped samples as frozen whole blood, isolated PBMCs, or DNA extracted from either of those sample types. As to this clone: Which antigen it targets is not known. Base qualities were left out, and no much larger clone turns up one base away.

This sequence originates from an older woman with COVID-19, enrolled during active disease. This chain joins TRBV30 to TRBJ1-3; 7 central bases correspond to TRBD1. Sequencing used peripheral blood. This receptor carries the CDR3 CAWSVQGPGNTIYF. The sequence in DNA is TGTGCCTGGAGTGTACAGGGGCCTGGAAACACCATATATTTT.